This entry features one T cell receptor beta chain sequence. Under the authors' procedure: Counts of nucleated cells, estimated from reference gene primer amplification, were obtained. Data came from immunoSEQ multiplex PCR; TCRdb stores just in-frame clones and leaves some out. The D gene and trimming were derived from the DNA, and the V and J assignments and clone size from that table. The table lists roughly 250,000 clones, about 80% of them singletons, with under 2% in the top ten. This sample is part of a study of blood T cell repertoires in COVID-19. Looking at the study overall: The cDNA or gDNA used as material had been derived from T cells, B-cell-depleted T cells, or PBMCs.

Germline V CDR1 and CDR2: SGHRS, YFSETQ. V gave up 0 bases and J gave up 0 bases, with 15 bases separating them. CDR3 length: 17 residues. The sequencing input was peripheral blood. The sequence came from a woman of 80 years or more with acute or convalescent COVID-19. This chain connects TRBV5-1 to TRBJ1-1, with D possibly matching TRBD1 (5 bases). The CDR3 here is CASSLEFQGWVNTEAFF. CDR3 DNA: TGCGCCAGCAGCTTGGAATTTCAGGGTTGGGTGAACACTGAAGCTTTCTTT.